The clone carrying this T cell receptor (beta chain) was seen a handful of times. The antigen is unknown. V was pared by 5 bases and J by 6 bases, with 19 bases of the junction left unmatched. Germline V gene lookup returns CDR1 SEHNR and CDR2 FQNEAQ (reference sequence). The CDR3 contains 19 residues. These data belong to a study of blood T cells in healthy people across ages. Whole-study results and caveats: Possibly, changes in expanded clonotypes were confounded because donor CMV status was unknown. Any conclusive comparison of naive versus antigen-experienced cells was prevented by using unsorted PBMCs.

Together with a sample-barcoded 5' primer, a J-beta primer mix was included in a second PCR lasting roughly 6 to 12 cycles. A single record per CDR3 protein comes from TCRdb applying MiXCR to the 5' RACE reads. The repertoire holds over a million distinct CDR3 sequences, with 35% to 50% as singletons. Every donor provided roughly 10 milliliters of peripheral blood. Every sample yielded at least 6.5 million isolated PBMCs. This sequence joins TRBV7-9 and TRBJ2-7; 13 positions agree with TRBD2. The sample consisted of blood. The sequence came from a woman aged 60-75 years in good health. DNA of the CDR3: TGTGCCAGCAGCCACTTCAGCGGGGGGACTAGCGGGGACCGTCCCGAGCAGTACTTC. Translated, it gives CASSHFSGGTSGDRPEQYF.